These 24 T cell receptor beta chains originate from one sample sequenced in a study of neurological immune-mediated disorders. Each CDR3 protein is one row after TCRdb ran MiXCR on the 5' RACE reads. The data contain tens of thousands of distinct CDR3 sequences, more than 5% of them singletons. Time point: longitudinal time-point 2. Sequenced sample: PBMCs. All receptors derive from a woman aged 55-70 years with multiple sclerosis.

This clonotype was seen repeatedly, ten times or more. V and J are TRBV29-1 and TRBJ2-1, with D possibly being TRBD1 or TRBD2 (5 bases each). The CDR3 covers 14 residues. The V and J ends lost 4 bases and 9 bases respectively, with 19 bases between them. CDR1 SQVTM and CDR2 ANQGSEA come from the germline V gene. CDR3: CSVGNRGRSGEQFF. The CDR3 DNA is TGCAGCGTTGGTAATCGGGGCAGGTCAGGTGAGCAGTTCTTC.

This clonotype was detected many times. The genes are TRBV28 and TRBJ2-6; TRBD1 might be the D (5 bases). The CDR3 spans 16 residues. Trimming shortened V by 3 bases and J by 0 bases, and 9 bases separated the two germline ends. The germline V gene encodes CDR1 MDHEN and CDR2 SYDVKM. The CDR3 DNA reads as TGTGCCAGCAGTTTGACAGTGAGCTCTGGGGCCAACGTCCTGACTTTC. This encodes CASSLTVSSGANVLTF.

This clonotype was observed a handful of times. The rearrangement joins TRBV6-1 to TRBJ1-2; D is undetermined. The CDR3 is 13 residues long. With 0 bases removed from V and 8 bases from J, the gap between germline ends came to 10 bases. CDR1 is MNHNS, CDR2 SASEGT, per germline. CDR3 in DNA: TGTGCCAGCAGTGAAGCGAGGGATTCAGGCTACACCTTC. It is translated as CASSEARDSGYTF.

This clonotype was detected many times. The chain combines TRBV29-1 with TRBJ2-1; perhaps D is TRBD1 or TRBD2 (5 bases each). Trimming took off 2 bases at V and 8 bases at J, with 10 bases between the two ends. Germline V gene lookup returns CDR1 SQVTM and CDR2 ANQGSEA. This CDR3 spans 12 amino acids. The CDR3 region is CSVEWGSDEQFF. Written as DNA, the CDR3 is TGCAGCGTTGAATGGGGGAGCGATGAGCAGTTCTTC.

The sample holds many counts of this clonotype. V is TRBV4-1 and J is TRBJ2-6; D may be TRBD1 or TRBD2 (6 bases each). The CDR3 loop spans 16 amino acids. Trimming pared 1 base from V and 4 bases from J, leaving 11 bases between. The V gene's germline CDR1 is MGHRA and CDR2 YSYEKL. The CDR3 nucleotides read TGCGCCAGCAGCCAAGTTCGGGGGCCGGGGGCCAACGTCCTGACTTTC. This sequence encodes CASSQVRGPGANVLTF.

This clonotype was seen at least ten times. This chain uses TRBV3-1 with TRBJ2-5, with 8 bases matching TRBD1. V was clipped by 2 bases and J by 4 bases; unmatched bases: 6. The CDR3 consists of 15 residues. CDR1 and CDR2 (germline): LGHDT, YNNKEL (reference sequence). The CDR3 bases are TGTGCCAGCAGCCAACGAAACAGGGGGGTAGAGACCCAGTACTTC. It encodes CASSQRNRGVETQYF.

There are many counts of this clonotype. The chain uses TRBV20-1 and TRBJ2-1, with TRBD2 matching 8 bases. Germline CDR1 is DFQATT and CDR2 is SNEGSKA (reference sequence). V dropped 3 bases and J dropped 2; count of bases not matched to a gene: 6. CDR3 length: 15 residues. The CDR3 DNA reads as TGCAGTGCTAGGGAAATAGCGGGGACCTACAATGAGCAGTTCTTC. This codes for CSAREIAGTYNEQFF.

This clonotype was recorded a few times. This could be a read error, since a much larger clone is one nucleotide away. This sequence joins TRBV12-3 or TRBV12-4 and TRBJ2-2, with 7 nucleotides matching TRBD1. This CDR3 has 14 amino acids. Here the CDR3 DNA reads TGTGCCTCTCTTGGGACAGCCGACACCGGGAAGCTGTTTTTT. It encodes CASLGTADTGKLFF.

This clonotype was detected ten times or more. The chain couples TRBV7-2 to TRBJ2-4; the match to TRBD1 covers 8 bases. This CDR3 comprises 14 residues. The germline V gene has CDR1 SGHTA and CDR2 FQGNSA. V lost 5 bases and J lost 8; bases outside the gene matches: 8. This CDR3 reads CASSAPQGADIQYF. The CDR3, as DNA: TGTGCCAGCAGCGCCCCCCAGGGGGCGGACATTCAGTACTTC.

This clonotype came up many times. The chain has TRBV6-4 and TRBJ2-4; 13 positions agree with TRBD2. In germline, CDR1 is MRHNA, CDR2 SNTAGT. J gave up 6 bases and V 5 bases, and 10 bases lay outside the gene matches. This CDR3 spans 17 amino acids. The CDR3 region has the DNA TGTGCCAGCAGTCCCGGGACTAGCGGGGCCATTCGAAACATTCAGTACTTC. It specifies CASSPGTSGAIRNIQYF.

This clonotype was detected ten times or more. The chain links TRBV20-1 to TRBJ2-3; D not certain. This CDR3 has 11 residues. Germline V gene lookup returns CDR1 DFQATT and CDR2 SNEGSKA (reference sequence). V lost 2 bases to trimming and J lost 6 bases, with 6 bases between them. CDR3 protein: CSARILDTQYF. DNA for the CDR3: TGCAGTGCTAGAATCCTGGATACGCAGTATTTT.

This sequence joins TRBV20-1 and TRBJ1-4; TRBD1 matches at 11 bases. Germline V CDR1 and CDR2: DFQATT, SNEGSKA (reference sequence). CDR3 length equals 13 residues. V lost 6 bases and J lost 7; bases outside the gene matches: 4. The CDR3 DNA sequence: TGCAGTGCCCCGGGGACAGGGGGTGAAAAACTGTTTTTT. Translating gives CSAPGTGGEKLFF.

This clonotype appeared many times. The chain joins TRBV20-1 to TRBJ1-2; D is unclear. Germline V gene data show CDR1 as DFQATT and CDR2 as SNEGSKA (reference sequence). The CDR3 length is 12 residues. V was shortened by 6 bases and J by 8 bases, with 16 bases between the two germline ends. The CDR3 spells CSAALIGAGYTF. The CDR3 DNA sequence: TGCAGTGCCGCCCTCATAGGTGCCGGCTACACCTTC.

The rearrangement joins TRBV20-1 to TRBJ1-2, with 7 bases fitting TRBD1. Germline V gene lookup returns CDR1 DFQATT and CDR2 SNEGSKA (reference sequence). This CDR3 has 12 amino acids. The V gene end was trimmed by 4 bases and the J gene end by 6 bases; junction bases not matched to a gene: 5. For the CDR3, the DNA is TGCAGTGCTACGGACAGGATGAATGGCTACACCTTC. It yields the protein CSATDRMNGYTF.

To note about this clonotype: Just one base apart from a much larger clone, this may be a read error. The V call is TRBV5-1, the J call TRBJ2-5; no clear D gene. The CDR3 totals 14 residues. V lost 4 bases and J 2 bases, leaving 12 bases between the germline ends. Germline V gene sequence: CDR1 SGHRS, CDR2 YFSETQ. Here the CDR3 reads CASSPLTPQETQYF. Here the CDR3 DNA reads TGCGCCAGCAGCCCCCTGACACCGCAAGAGACCCAGTACTTC.

This clonotype has a count of ten or more. An end of the junction differs from the germline gene, which may be a read error. The chain couples TRBV7-7 to TRBJ2-5; the D call may be TRBD1 or TRBD2 (5 bases each). CDR3 length: 15 residues. Germline CDR1 reads SSHAT; CDR2 reads FNYEAQ (reference sequence). CDR3 DNA sequence: TGTGCTAGCAGCTTAGATGGGGGTCCTGACGAGACCCAGTACTTC. Protein sequence: CASSLDGGPDETQYF.

This clonotype was counted at least ten times. The V call is TRBV15, the J call TRBJ1-5; 9 bases match TRBD1. Germline V lookup: CDR1 LNHNV, CDR2 YYDKDF (reference sequence). The V gene end was trimmed by 1 base and the J gene end by 5 bases; junction bases not matched to a gene: 3. CDR3 length: 15 residues. The CDR3 loop reads CATSRGDREDQPQHF. For the CDR3, the DNA is TGTGCCACCAGCAGAGGGGACAGGGAAGATCAGCCCCAGCATTTT.

This clonotype occurred many times. The chain joins TRBV5-1 to TRBJ1-2; D is possibly TRBD1 (5 bases). The CDR3 consists of 14 residues. V lost 4 bases and J 4 bases, leaving 14 bases between the germline ends. Germline CDR1 reads SGHRS; CDR2 reads YFSETQ. CDR3 loop: CASSPEGDSYGYTF. The CDR3 DNA reads as TGCGCCAGCAGCCCAGAAGGGGATAGCTATGGCTACACCTTC.

This clonotype was seen only once. In nucleotides, the CDR3 is TGTGCCAGCAGTGTCACCCAGGGGTCCGTGGAGCTGTTTTTT. It is translated as CASSVTQGSVELFF. The chain links TRBV6-5 to TRBJ2-2; D may be TRBD1 (6 bases). CDR1 MNHEY and CDR2 SVGAGI come from the germline V gene. The V end lost 5 bases, the J end lost 10 bases, and 17 bases lay between the germline ends. CDR3 length: 14 residues.

The V gene is TRBV6-5, the J gene TRBJ1-2, with TRBD1 as a possible D gene (5 bases). Germline assignment: CDR1 MNHEY and CDR2 SVGAGI. The CDR3 has 13 residues. V was clipped by 8 bases and J by 8 bases, with 18 bases between them. The CDR3 region has the DNA TGTGCCAGCGGTCTCCAGCTATGGGACGGCTACACCTTC. Its translation is CASGLQLWDGYTF.

This clonotype was seen many times. The V and J genes are TRBV5-1 and TRBJ2-7; 9 bases align to TRBD1. Germline CDR1 and CDR2: SGHRS and YFSETQ. The V gene end was trimmed by 5 bases and the J gene end by 2 bases; junction bases not matched to a gene: 5. The CDR3 runs 14 residues. Here the CDR3 reads CASRRTGDTYEQYF. The CDR3 DNA sequence: TGCGCCAGCAGGAGGACAGGGGATACCTACGAGCAGTACTTC.

This clonotype was seen ten or more times. The chain joins TRBV4-1 to TRBJ1-1; D not certain. CDR1 MGHRA and CDR2 YSYEKL come from the germline V gene. The CDR3 is made up of 14 amino acids. Deletions cut 1 base from V and 2 bases from J, with 8 bases between. CDR3 loop: CASSQVGRNTEAFF. The CDR3 DNA sequence: TGCGCCAGCAGCCAAGTAGGGAGAAACACTGAAGCTTTCTTT.

The chain couples TRBV12-3 or TRBV12-4 to TRBJ1-5; D uncertain. Trimming shortened V by 3 bases and J by 4 bases, and 13 bases separated the two germline ends. The CDR3 has 15 amino acids. For the CDR3, the DNA is TGTGCCAGCAGTTTCCCTCACGAGCGGAATCAGCCCCAGCATTTT. Encoded protein: CASSFPHERNQPQHF.

This clonotype appeared many times. The rearrangement joins TRBV20-1 to TRBJ1-1; D might be TRBD1 (5 bases). Per germline, CDR1 DFQATT and CDR2 SNEGSKA (reference sequence). This CDR3 spans 14 amino acids. Trimming shortened V by 0 bases and J by 8 bases, and 16 bases separated the two germline ends. DNA of the CDR3: TGCAGTGCTAGAGATAGGGGTCGAGGTCCCGAAGCTTTCTTT. Residues: CSARDRGRGPEAFF.